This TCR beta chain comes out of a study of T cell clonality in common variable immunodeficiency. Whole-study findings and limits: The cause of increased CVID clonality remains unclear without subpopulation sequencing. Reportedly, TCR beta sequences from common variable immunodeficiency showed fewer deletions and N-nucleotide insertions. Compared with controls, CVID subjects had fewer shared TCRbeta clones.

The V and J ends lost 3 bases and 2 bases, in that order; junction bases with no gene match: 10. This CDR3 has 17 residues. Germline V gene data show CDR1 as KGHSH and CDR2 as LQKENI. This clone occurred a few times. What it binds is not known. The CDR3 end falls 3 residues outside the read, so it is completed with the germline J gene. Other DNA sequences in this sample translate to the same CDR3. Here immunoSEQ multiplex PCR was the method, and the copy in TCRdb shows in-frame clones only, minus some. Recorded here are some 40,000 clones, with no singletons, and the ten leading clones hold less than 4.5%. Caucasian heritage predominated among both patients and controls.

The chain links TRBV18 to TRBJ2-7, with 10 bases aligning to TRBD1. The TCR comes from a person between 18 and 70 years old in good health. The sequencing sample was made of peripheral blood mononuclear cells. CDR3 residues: CASSPPGDRGSAYEQYF. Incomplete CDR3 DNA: TGTGCCAGCTCACCTCCTGGGGACAGGGGAAGCGCCTACGAG.